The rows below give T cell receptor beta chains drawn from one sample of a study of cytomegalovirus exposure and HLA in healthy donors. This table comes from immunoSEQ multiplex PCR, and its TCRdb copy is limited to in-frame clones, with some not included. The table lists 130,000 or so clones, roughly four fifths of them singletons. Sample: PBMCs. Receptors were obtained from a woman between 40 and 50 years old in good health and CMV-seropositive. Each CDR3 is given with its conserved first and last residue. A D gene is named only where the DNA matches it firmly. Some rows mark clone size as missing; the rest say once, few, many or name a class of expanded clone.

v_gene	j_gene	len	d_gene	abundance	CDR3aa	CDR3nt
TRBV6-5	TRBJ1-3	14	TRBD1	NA	CASSSGQTGNTIYF	TGTGCCAGCAGTTCGGGACAGACTGGAAACACCATATATTTT
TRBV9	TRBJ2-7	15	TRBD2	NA	CASSSPSGAGHEQYF	TGTGCCAGCAGCTCCCCGAGCGGGGCGGGCCACGAGCAGTACTTC
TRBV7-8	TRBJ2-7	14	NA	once	CASSLDPGAGEQYF	TGTGCCAGCAGCTTAGATCCAGGGGCCGGCGAGCAGTACTTC
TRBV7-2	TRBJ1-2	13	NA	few	CASAQGTNYGYTF	TGTGCCAGCGCTCAGGGAACGAACTATGGCTACACCTTC
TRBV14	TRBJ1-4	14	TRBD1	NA	CASSHRGLVEKLFF	TGTGCCAGCAGCCACAGGGGGCTGGTTGAAAAACTGTTTTTT
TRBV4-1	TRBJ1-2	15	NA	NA	CASSQAGGGFYGYTF	TGCGCCAGCAGCCAGGCCGGGGGAGGGTTCTATGGCTACACCTTC
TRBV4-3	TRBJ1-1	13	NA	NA	CASSQDGAGEAFF	TGCGCCAGCAGCCAAGATGGGGCAGGCGAAGCTTTCTTT
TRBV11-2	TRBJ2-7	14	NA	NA	CASSLDQGPYEQYF	TGTGCCAGCAGCTTAGATCAGGGTCCCTACGAGCAGTACTTC
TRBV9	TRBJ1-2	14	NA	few	CASSDPQGNYGYTF	TGTGCCAGCAGCGACCCCCAGGGTAACTATGGCTACACCTTC
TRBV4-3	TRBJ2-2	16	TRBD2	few	CASSQLAGGYTGELFF	TGCGCCAGCAGCCAACTAGCGGGAGGTTACACCGGGGAGCTGTTTTTT
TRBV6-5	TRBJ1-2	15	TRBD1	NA	CASSYRRRGQGGYTF	TGTGCCAGCAGTTACAGGAGGAGAGGACAGGGTGGCTACACCTTC
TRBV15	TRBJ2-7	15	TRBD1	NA	CATSPDRGKTYEQYF	TGTGCCACCAGTCCCGACAGGGGAAAGACCTACGAGCAGTACTTC
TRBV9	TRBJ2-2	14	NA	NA	CASSVVVGGGELFF	TGTGCCAGCAGCGTAGTCGTTGGCGGGGGGGAGCTGTTTTTT
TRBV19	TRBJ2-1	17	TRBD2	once	CASSIRSGAGIYNEQFF	TGTGCCAGTAGTATCCGTTCGGGAGCGGGAATCTACAATGAGCAGTTCTTC
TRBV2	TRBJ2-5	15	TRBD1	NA	CASTPGTGGVETQYF	TGTGCCAGCACTCCCGGGACAGGGGGCGTAGAGACCCAGTACTTC
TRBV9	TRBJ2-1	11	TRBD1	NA	CASQGNNEQFF	TGTGCCTCACAGGGGAACAATGAGCAGTTCTTC
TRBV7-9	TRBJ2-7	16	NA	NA	CASSTSNTGTPLEQYF	TGTGCCAGCAGCACCTCTAATACCGGGACACCTTTAGAGCAGTACTTC
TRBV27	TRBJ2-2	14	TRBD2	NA	CASQTSGGWGELFF	TGTGCCAGCCAGACTAGCGGGGGATGGGGGGAGCTGTTTTTT
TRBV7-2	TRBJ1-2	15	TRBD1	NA	CASSTQEGQFYGYTF	TGTGCCAGCAGCACCCAAGAGGGACAGTTCTATGGCTACACCTTC
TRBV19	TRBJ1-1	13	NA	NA	CASSTQGNTEAFF	TGTGCCAGTAGCACTCAGGGGAACACTGAAGCTTTCTTT
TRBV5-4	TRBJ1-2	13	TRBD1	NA	CASSTGTENGYTF	TGTGCCAGCAGCACCGGGACAGAAAATGGCTACACCTTC
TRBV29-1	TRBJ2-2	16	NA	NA	CSVESGVSLGDGELFF	TGCAGCGTTGAATCAGGGGTCTCGTTGGGGGACGGGGAGCTGTTTTTT
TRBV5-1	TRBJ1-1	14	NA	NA	CASSLPRLNTEAFF	TGCGCCAGCAGCTTGCCACGGTTGAACACTGAAGCTTTCTTT
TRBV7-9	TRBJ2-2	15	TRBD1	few	CASSSRDRENGELFF	TGTGCCAGCAGCTCTAGGGACAGGGAGAACGGGGAGCTGTTTTTT
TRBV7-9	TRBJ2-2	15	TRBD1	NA	CASSHGQGDTGELFF	TGTGCCAGCAGCCACGGACAGGGGGACACCGGGGAGCTGTTTTTT
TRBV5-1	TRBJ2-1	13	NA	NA	CASSWSRGNEQFF	TGCGCCAGCAGCTGGTCCAGGGGCAATGAGCAGTTCTTC
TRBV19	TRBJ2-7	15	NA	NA	CASSARPLATYEQYF	TGTGCCAGTAGTGCCCGCCCCTTAGCCACCTACGAGCAGTACTTC
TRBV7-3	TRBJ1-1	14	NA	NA	CASSYRGGNTEAFF	TGTGCCAGCAGCTACCGGGGGGGGAACACTGAAGCTTTCTTT
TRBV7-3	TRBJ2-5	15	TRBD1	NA	CASSLWDRFGETQYF	TGTGCCAGCAGCTTATGGGACAGGTTCGGGGAGACCCAGTACTTC
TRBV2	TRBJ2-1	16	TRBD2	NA	CASSPRTSGREDEQFF	TGTGCCAGCAGTCCCCGGACTAGCGGGAGGGAGGATGAGCAGTTCTTC
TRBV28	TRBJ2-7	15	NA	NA	CASSTTGYRSYEQYF	TGTGCCAGCAGTACGACAGGTTACCGCTCCTACGAGCAGTACTTC
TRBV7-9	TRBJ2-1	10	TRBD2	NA	CASSQREKFF	TGTGCCAGCAGTCAGCGGGAAAAGTTCTTC
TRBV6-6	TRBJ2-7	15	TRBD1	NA	CASSPGDRVSYEQYF	TGTGCCAGCAGTCCTGGCGACAGGGTCTCCTACGAGCAGTACTTC
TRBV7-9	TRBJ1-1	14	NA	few	CASSLDTGRTEAFF	TGTGCCAGCAGCTTAGACACAGGGCGAACTGAAGCTTTCTTT
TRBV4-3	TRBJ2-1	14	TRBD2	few	CASSHGRGDNEQFF	TGCGCCAGCAGCCACGGTCGGGGGGACAATGAGCAGTTCTTC
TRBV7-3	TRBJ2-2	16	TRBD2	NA	CASSLGGAGGTGELFF	TGTGCCAGCAGCTTAGGCGGAGCGGGAGGGACCGGGGAGCTGTTTTTT
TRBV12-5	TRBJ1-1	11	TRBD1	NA	CASGPETGAFF	TGTGCTAGTGGACCCGAGACAGGGGCTTTCTTT
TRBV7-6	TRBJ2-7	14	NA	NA	CASSVTGNSYEQYF	TGTGCCAGCAGCGTAACAGGGAACTCCTACGAGCAGTACTTC
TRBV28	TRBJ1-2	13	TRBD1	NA	CASSLVDRGGYTF	TGTGCCAGCAGTTTAGTGGACAGGGGTGGCTACACCTTC
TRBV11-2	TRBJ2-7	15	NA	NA	CASSPTGRGAYEQYF	TGTGCCAGCAGCCCAACCGGGAGAGGGGCCTACGAGCAGTACTTC
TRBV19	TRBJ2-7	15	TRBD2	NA	CASSIYSGNDYEQYF	TGTGCCAGTAGTATCTATAGCGGGAATGACTACGAGCAGTACTTC
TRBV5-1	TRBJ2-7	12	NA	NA	CASSGEHYEQYF	TGCGCCAGCAGTGGGGAGCACTACGAGCAGTACTTC
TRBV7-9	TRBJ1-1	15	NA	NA	CASSLASGGNTEAFF	TGTGCCAGCAGCTTAGCGTCCGGGGGAAACACTGAAGCTTTCTTT
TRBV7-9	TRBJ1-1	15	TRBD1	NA	CASSPDRVMNTEAFF	TGTGCCAGCAGCCCAGACAGGGTCATGAACACTGAAGCTTTCTTT
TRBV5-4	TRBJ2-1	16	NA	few	CASSLVSVSYVREQFF	TGTGCCAGCAGCTTGGTTAGCGTAAGCTACGTCCGGGAGCAGTTCTTC
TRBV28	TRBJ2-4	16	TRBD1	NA	CASSPDLGTGQNIQYF	TGTGCCAGCAGTCCAGACCTTGGGACAGGGCAAAACATTCAGTACTTC
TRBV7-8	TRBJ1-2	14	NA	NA	CASSRESANYGYTF	TGTGCCAGCAGCAGGGAGTCGGCTAACTATGGCTACACCTTC
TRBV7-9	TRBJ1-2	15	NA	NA	CASSSPAVGGEGYTF	TGTGCCAGCAGCTCCCCCGCGGTTGGGGGGGAGGGCTACACCTTC
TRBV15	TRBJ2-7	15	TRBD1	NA	CATSRDPGQGSEQYF	TGTGCCACCAGCAGAGATCCCGGACAGGGGTCCGAGCAGTACTTC
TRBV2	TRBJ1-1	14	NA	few	CASSEEGSNTEAFF	TGTGCCAGCAGTGAGGAGGGATCAAACACTGAAGCTTTCTTT
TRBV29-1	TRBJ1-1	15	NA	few	CSVDRRVRSDTEAFF	TGCAGCGTTGATCGACGTGTCCGTAGCGACACTGAAGCTTTCTTT
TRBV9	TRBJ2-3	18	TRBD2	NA	CASSSLGLAGISTDTQYF	TGTGCCAGCAGCTCCCTGGGACTAGCGGGGATTAGCACAGATACGCAGTATTTT
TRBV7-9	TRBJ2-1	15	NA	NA	CASSEVLGTYNEQFF	TGTGCCAGCAGTGAGGTGCTGGGTACCTACAATGAGCAGTTCTTC
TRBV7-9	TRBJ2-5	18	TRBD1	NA	CASIEGGPGQGPQETQYF	TGTGCCAGCATCGAAGGGGGACCGGGACAGGGCCCCCAAGAGACCCAGTACTTC
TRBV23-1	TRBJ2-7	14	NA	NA	CASSQSPGIYEQYF	TGCGCCAGCAGTCAATCACCAGGGATCTACGAGCAGTACTTC
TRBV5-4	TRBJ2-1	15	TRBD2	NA	CASSLLGGSRNEQFF	TGTGCCAGCAGCCTTTTGGGCGGGAGTCGAAATGAGCAGTTCTTC
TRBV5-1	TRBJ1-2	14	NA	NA	CASSLDLGPYGYTF	TGCGCCAGCAGCTTGGATCTAGGCCCCTATGGCTACACCTTC
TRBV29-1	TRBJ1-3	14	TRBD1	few	CSVGLGQVGNTIYF	TGCAGCGTTGGTTTGGGACAGGTTGGAAACACCATATATTTT
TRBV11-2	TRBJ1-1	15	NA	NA	CASSLSSRGYTEAFF	TGTGCCAGCAGCTTATCCTCCAGGGGATACACTGAAGCTTTCTTT